The T cell receptor (beta chain) described here comes from a study of T cell clonality in common variable immunodeficiency. Assay: immunoSEQ multiplex PCR; the TCRdb copy retains only in-frame clones and omits some. The data show about 60,000 clones, none appearing only once, with over 1.5% held by the ten largest. This clone has at least ten counts. The read terminates 3 residues before the CDR3 end, so the remaining end is supplied by the germline J gene. Trimming at V came to 8 bases and at J to 3 bases, leaving 10 bases not matched to a gene. Germline values: CDR1 LGHDT, CDR2 YNNKEL (reference sequence). The CDR3 extends over 15 amino acids.

V gene TRBV3-1 (or the pseudogene TRBV3-2) combines with J gene TRBJ2-4; 7 bases map to TRBD1. Sequencing was performed on peripheral blood mononuclear cells. This sequence originates from a person between 18 and 69 years old in good health. Incomplete CDR3 DNA: TGTGCCAGCCTGGGGCAGGGGGAAGGCAAAAACATT. It encodes CASLGQGEGKNI. The whole CDR3 reads CASLGQGEGKNIQYF.